The rows below give T cell receptor beta chains drawn from one sample of a study of blood T cell repertoires in COVID-19. Clones were read by immunoSEQ multiplex PCR, and TCRdb kept only the in-frame ones, dropping some. The sample lists about 480,000 clones; 88% were seen once. The sample consisted of peripheral blood. These receptors were taken from a woman between 50 and 59 years old with COVID-19, enrolled during active disease. Each CDR3 is given with its conserved first and last residue. The D gene is left open where the match is weak. Where a row states a size, it is once, few, many or the class of an expanded clone; other rows omit it.

j_call d_call clone_size v_call cdr3_nt cdr3_aa
TRBJ2-5 NA NA TRBV27 TGTGCCAGCAGTCCTTTAGGGGCGGGGGAGACCCAGTACTTC CASSPLGAGETQYF
TRBJ1-1 NA NA TRBV12-3/TRBV12-4 TGTGCCAGCAGTCCTTCGACAGGCCGAGGAGCTTTCTTT CASSPSTGRGAFF
TRBJ2-2 TRBD2 NA TRBV7-8 TGTGCCAGCAGCTTGGAATCGGGGGCTAGCGGGACCGGGGAGCTGTTTTTT CASSLESGASGTGELFF
TRBJ2-3 TRBD2 NA TRBV30 TGTGCCTGGAGTGCGCGGGGGGGCCGAATAGATACGCAGTATTTT CAWSARGGRIDTQYF
TRBJ1-3 TRBD1 NA TRBV6-1 TGTGCCAGCAGTGAAGTGGGGACAGCCTCTGGAAACACCATATATTTT CASSEVGTASGNTIYF
TRBJ1-5 NA NA TRBV9 TGTGCCAGCAGCGCTACAGCTTATAGCAATCAGCCCCAGCATTTT CASSATAYSNQPQHF
TRBJ2-7 NA NA TRBV6-1 TGTGCCAGCAGTGAGGGCAGGGGATTATCCTACGAGCAGTACTTC CASSEGRGLSYEQYF
TRBJ2-1 NA NA TRBV24-1 TGTGCCGCAGAATCGTCCTACAATGAGCAGTTCTTC CAAESSYNEQFF
TRBJ2-1 TRBD2 NA TRBV15 TGTGCCACCAGCAGAGATGCTAGCGGGGGATGGGAGCAGTTCTTC CATSRDASGGWEQFF
TRBJ1-1 NA NA TRBV30 TGTGCCTGGAACTTAGGGGGAGGGGACACTGAAGCTTTCTTT CAWNLGGGDTEAFF
TRBJ1-5 TRBD1 NA TRBV29-1 TGCAGCGTCCGAGGACAGGGCGATCAGCCCCAGCATTTT CSVRGQGDQPQHF
TRBJ1-5 TRBD1 NA TRBV19 TGTGCCAGTAGTACCCGACAGGGCCAGATAACGGGCAATCAGCCCCAGCATTTT CASSTRQGQITGNQPQHF
TRBJ1-2 NA NA TRBV10-1 TGCGCCAGCAGTGAGGGGCAGCACTATGGCTACACCTTC CASSEGQHYGYTF
TRBJ2-2 TRBD2 NA TRBV5-1 TGCGCCAGCAGCTGGACTAGCGGGGGCCGGTGGACCGGGGAGCTGTTTTTT CASSWTSGGRWTGELFF
TRBJ1-1 NA once TRBV12-3/TRBV12-4 TGTGCCAGCAGACCCGGACAGTTTGAAGCTTTCTTT CASRPGQFEAFF
TRBJ2-2 TRBD2 once TRBV18 TGTGCCAGCTCACCAGGGACTAGCGCATCCGGGGAGCTGTTTTTT CASSPGTSASGELFF
TRBJ1-1 NA NA TRBV6-5 TGTGCCAGCAGTTACTCTAGCAGGGTAAGAGCTTTCTTT CASSYSSRVRAFF
TRBJ2-7 TRBD2 NA TRBV2 TGTGCCAGCAGTGTGGGGGGGAACTACGAGCAGTACTTC CASSVGGNYEQYF
TRBJ2-2 NA NA TRBV10-3 TGTGCTACGGGGACCGGGGAGCTGTTTTTT CATGTGELFF
TRBJ1-5 NA NA TRBV7-9 TGTGCCAGCAGCTTAGCGTCGGTGGAGGATCAGCCCCAGCATTTT CASSLASVEDQPQHF
TRBJ1-4 NA NA TRBV19 TGTGCCAGTAGTATAACCGGAGGAACTAATGAAAAACTGTTTTTT CASSITGGTNEKLFF
TRBJ1-5 NA NA TRBV28 TGTGCCAGCAGTTTCAGCAGGGGACATGATGGCAATCAGCCCCAGCATTTT CASSFSRGHDGNQPQHF
TRBJ2-1 TRBD2 NA TRBV18 TGTGCCAGCTCAATGGGACTAGCGGACTACAATGAGCAGTTCTTC CASSMGLADYNEQFF